Listed below are T cell receptor beta chains from one sample, sequenced in a study of CD8+ T cells in alopecia areata. Clones were sequenced by immunoSEQ multiplex PCR, and TCRdb holds only the in-frame ones, with some missing. Here the sample spans 150,000 or so clones, roughly 50% being singletons. The material sequenced was CD4+ T cells sorted from blood. The source of these receptors is a human donor with alopecia areata. Each CDR3 is given with its conserved first and last residue. Fields, in order: J gene, V gene, D gene, CDR3 length, clone size, CDR3 DNA, CDR3 protein. A D gene is named only where the DNA matches it firmly. Size values are once, few and many counts, or a class for expanded clones, and some rows have none.

TRBJ2-5,TRBV11-2,-,13,few,TGTGCCAGCAGCTTAGTCGCGCGTGAGACCCAGTACTTC,CASSLVARETQYF
TRBJ1-3,TRBV9,-,14,few,TGTGCCAGCAATCGCGGGAACTCTGGAAACACCATATATTTT,CASNRGNSGNTIYF
TRBJ2-1,TRBV27,-,13,few,TGTGCCAGCAGTTTATTGGCCCGGGACTGGGAGTTCTTC,CASSLLARDWEFF
TRBJ2-1,TRBV27,TRBD2,16,-,TGTGCCAGCAGTTTATCCGCCAGGCGGGAGGTGGATGAGCAGTTCTTC,CASSLSARREVDEQFF
TRBJ2-6,TRBV18,-,17,-,TGTGCCAGCTCACCACAAGGGCTGAGCTCTGGGGCCAACGTCCTGACTTTC,CASSPQGLSSGANVLTF
TRBJ1-1,TRBV29-1,-,14,few,TGCAGCGTTGCTCCCGGGACTGCGAACACTGAAGCTTTCTTT,CSVAPGTANTEAFF
TRBJ1-1,TRBV30,-,12,few,TGTGCCTGGAGCCCCGGGGGGACTGAAGCTTTCTTT,CAWSPGGTEAFF
TRBJ2-7,TRBV6-5,-,14,once,TGTGCCAGCAGTACGGGCCTGAGCTCCTACGAGCAGTACTTC,CASSTGLSSYEQYF
TRBJ1-2,TRBV6-6,-,13,few,TGTGCCAGCAGTCCAGGGCGGGACTATGGCTACACCTTC,CASSPGRDYGYTF
TRBJ2-2,TRBV29-1,-,15,few,TGCAGCGTTGAATTGGAGGGGAAGAACACCGGGGAGCTGTTTTTT,CSVELEGKNTGELFF
TRBJ2-1,TRBV28,TRBD2,14,-,TGTGCCAGCATATTAGCGGGAAGATACAATGAGCAGTTCTTC,CASILAGRYNEQFF
TRBJ2-6,TRBV28,-,15,few,TGTGCCATCGGCTCCGGCGGGGCTGGGGCCAACGTCCTGACTTTC,CAIGSGGAGANVLTF
TRBJ2-2,TRBV15,-,15,few,TGTGCCACCAGCAGAGATTTGGGGGACACCGGGGAGCTGTTTTTT,CATSRDLGDTGELFF
TRBJ1-2,TRBV25-1,-,13,-,TGTGCCAGCAGTGAATACACGAACTATGGCTACACCTTC,CASSEYTNYGYTF
TRBJ2-1,TRBV7-8,-,16,-,TGTGCCAGCAGCCCCTCGGCGGGATCAACCCTCTTCGGGCAGTTCTTC,CASSPSAGSTLFGQFF
TRBJ2-3,TRBV29-1,-,11,-,TGCAGCGCTCTTTCCTTGGATACGCAGTATTTT,CSALSLDTQYF
TRBJ1-5,TRBV28,-,15,once,TGTGCCAGCAGTTTATACCGGGACGGAAATCAGCCCCAGCATTTT,CASSLYRDGNQPQHF
TRBJ1-1,TRBV10-3,-,13,few,TGTGCCATCAGAGGAGCAGGGACCACTGAAGCTTTCTTT,CAIRGAGTTEAFF
TRBJ2-7,TRBV4-1,TRBD2,15,-,TGCGCCAGCAGAGAAGGAGCGGGAAATCAGTACGAGCAGTACTTC,CASREGAGNQYEQYF
TRBJ2-2,TRBV18,-,13,few,TGTGCCAGCTCACCACGACGCACCGGGGAGCTGTTTTTT,CASSPRRTGELFF
TRBJ1-5,TRBV11-1,-,13,few,TGTGCCAGCAGCTTAAACGAGAATCAGCCCCAGCATTTT,CASSLNENQPQHF
TRBJ1-1,TRBV29-1,-,10,few,TGCAGCGTACACAGGGCCGTTGCTTTCTTT,CSVHRAVAFF
TRBJ2-2,TRBV27,-,13,-,TGTGCCAGCAGTTCGTTCTACACCGGGGAGCTGTTTTTT,CASSSFYTGELFF
TRBJ2-1,TRBV27,TRBD2,15,-,TGTGCCAGCAAAGGACTAGCGGGAGGAATTAATGAGCAGTTCTTC,CASKGLAGGINEQFF
TRBJ2-3,TRBV29-1,-,13,few,TGCAGCGGAAGGAAAACTAGCACAGATACGCAGTATTTT,CSGRKTSTDTQYF
TRBJ2-3,TRBV14,-,13,once,TGTGCCAGCAGCCAAGTGGGCGGGATGGTAACGTATTTT,CASSQVGGMVTYF
TRBJ2-5,TRBV28,TRBD2,13,-,TGTGCCAGCAATCAACTAGCGGAAGAGACCCAGTACTTC,CASNQLAEETQYF
TRBJ2-3,TRBV29-1,-,15,few,TGCAGCGGGACCAGGAGGGCGACCTCTACAGATACGCAGTATTTT,CSGTRRATSTDTQYF
TRBJ1-2,TRBV2,-,15,few,TGTGCCAGCAGCAGAGGCAGGCTAACGAACTATGGCTACACCTTC,CASSRGRLTNYGYTF
TRBJ2-1,TRBV7-3,TRBD2,16,few,TGTGCCAGCAGCTTAATAGCAGCGGGAACCTACAATGAGCAGTTCTTC,CASSLIAAGTYNEQFF
TRBJ2-7,TRBV7-8,-,14,-,TGTGCCAGCAGCTCGATTCGGAACTCCTACGAGCAGTACTTC,CASSSIRNSYEQYF
TRBJ2-1,TRBV28,-,13,few,TGTGCCAGCAGTTTATTTGCCAGGGCAAATCAGTTCTTC,CASSLFARANQFF
TRBJ1-2,TRBV7-9,TRBD1,14,few,TGTGCCAGCAGTTCTCCGGGACAGCCCTATGGCTACACCTTC,CASSSPGQPYGYTF
TRBJ2-1,TRBV5-6,-,14,-,TGTGCCAGCACCATCCGCGGGATTCACAATGAGCAGTTCTTC,CASTIRGIHNEQFF
TRBJ1-1,TRBV7-8,-,14,-,TGTGCCAGCAGCTTTGGTGGGATGAACACTGAAGCTTTCTTT,CASSFGGMNTEAFF
TRBJ2-3,TRBV19,-,14,few,TGTGCCAGTAGTAGTGGTCCGCTCACAGATACGCAGTATTTT,CASSSGPLTDTQYF
TRBJ2-2,TRBV5-1,TRBD1,16,-,TGCGCCAGCAGCTCCGGACAGGGACGTTACACCGGGGAGCTGTTTTTT,CASSSGQGRYTGELFF
TRBJ2-1,TRBV5-1,TRBD2,17,-,TGCGCCAGCAGCTTGAGCCTAGCGGGAGGGCTCCCAAATGAGCAGTTCTTC,CASSLSLAGGLPNEQFF
TRBJ2-1,TRBV29-1,-,14,-,TGCAGCGTCGTCAGGGAACCCTCCTACAATGAGCAGTTCTTC,CSVVREPSYNEQFF
TRBJ1-1,TRBV28,-,13,-,TGTGCCGTTGGGGTCCACAGGGATACTGAAGCTTTCTTT,CAVGVHRDTEAFF
TRBJ2-1,TRBV2,TRBD2,14,-,TGTGCCAGCGCGGAGCGGGAGGGGGGCAATGAGCAGTTCTTC,CASAEREGGNEQFF
TRBJ1-4,TRBV7-2,TRBD1,14,-,TGTGCCAGCAGCCCAGGACAGGGATCTCGAAAACTGTTTTTT,CASSPGQGSRKLFF
TRBJ2-3,TRBV25-1,-,15,few,TGTGCCAGCAGTCCAACCGGTGGCCGCACAGATACGCAGTATTTT,CASSPTGGRTDTQYF
TRBJ1-1,TRBV29-1,-,13,-,TGCAGCGCGGCGTGGGGGGTGGGCACTGAAGCTTTCTTT,CSAAWGVGTEAFF
TRBJ2-7,TRBV5-1,TRBD1,14,-,TGCGCCAGCAGCCGTACAGGGGGACCGGACGAGCAGTACTTC,CASSRTGGPDEQYF
TRBJ1-1,TRBV29-1,-,14,-,TGCAGCGTTGTCGGAAAAAGGGTCGGCGCTGAAGCTTTCTTT,CSVVGKRVGAEAFF
TRBJ1-1,TRBV30,-,14,-,TGTGCCTGGAGTGTTCGGCCGGTGAACACTGAAGCTTTCTTT,CAWSVRPVNTEAFF
TRBJ2-1,TRBV9,TRBD2,14,-,TGTGCCAGCAGCGTTGGACTAGTCTTTTTTGAGCAGTTCTTC,CASSVGLVFFEQFF
TRBJ2-7,TRBV9,-,12,-,TGTGCCAGCAGCGCCCCAGGGGCCGAGCAGTACTTC,CASSAPGAEQYF
TRBJ1-1,TRBV29-1,-,12,-,TGCGTCGTCCCGGGGGCAGGCACTGAAGCTTTCTTT,CVVPGAGTEAFF
TRBJ1-2,TRBV4-2,-,18,-,TGTGCCAGCAGCCAAGATCTGGGACGGGCCCTGGAGAGGTATGGCTACACCTTC,CASSQDLGRALERYGYTF
TRBJ2-7,TRBV5-1,TRBD1,14,-,TGCGCCAGCAGCGAAGGGACAGGGGGCTACGAGCAGTACTTC,CASSEGTGGYEQYF
TRBJ2-1,TRBV4-1,TRBD2,15,once,TGCGCCAGCAGCCCCCAGGGTCTAGCGGGAGTAGAGCAGTTCTTC,CASSPQGLAGVEQFF
TRBJ2-1,TRBV15,TRBD1,16,-,TGTGCCACCAGCACACTAAGGGGACAGGGGTACAATGAGCAGTTCTTC,CATSTLRGQGYNEQFF